This T cell receptor beta chain is drawn from a study of T cell changes during pregnancy in multiple sclerosis (dated by TCRdb to the late 2010s). For the study in its entirety: The study examined how the T cell repertoire changed over the course of pregnancy in women with multiple sclerosis.

This clone occurred once. This clone's antigen is unknown. There are no base qualities to consult, and no much larger clone falls within one base. Library generation was performed with the immunoSEQ multiplex PCR assay. TCRdb limited this immuneACCESS table to in-frame rearrangements with V and J called. A share of clones is missing; checked studies link under half to unresolved V genes, and the rest is unexplained. For this sample there are about 89,000 clones; roughly 93% appear just once. The top ten clones comprise approximately 0.8% of the sample. This TCR was sampled from a female donor with multiple sclerosis, enrolled in a pregnancy study. Material: peripheral blood, obtained in the third trimester of pregnancy.

The CDR3 is CAWSVSRRFLSYEQYF. The DNA sequence reads TGTGCCTGGAGTGTTTCGCGGCGGTTCCTATCCTACGAGCAGTACTTC. The chain links TRBV30 with TRBJ2-7; the D gene cannot be resolved reliably. Relative to germline, V is 0 bases shorter and J is 1 base shorter, with 16 bases between their ends. Measured from the cysteine to the phenylalanine, the CDR3 is 16 residues long. This entry keeps only the CDR3 DNA: 48 bases, framed from base 1. From a lookup of the germline V gene (reference sequence), CDR1 and CDR2 are GTSNPN and SVGIG.